This T cell receptor beta chain was captured in a study of cytomegalovirus exposure and HLA in healthy donors (dated by TCRdb to about 2017). In terms of the full investigation: According to an earlier analysis of 550 to 750 of the donors, some 180 million T cells yielded 117 million unique TCR beta sequences and about 300 Gb of sequence data. Roughly 290 gigabases of sequencing data and around 85 million unique TCR sequences made up an early release that covered 640 HLA-typed donors. Of the 398 genotyped donors, around 81% fell in the genetic ancestry cluster associated with self-reported Caucasian donors. The study was designed to test whether signatures of past pathogen exposure could be identified by cataloging public T cell receptors. Using immunosequencing, the study profiled T cell repertoires from about 610 subjects and related those repertoires to cytomegalovirus serostatus. Besides the first cohort of 666 subjects, a separate validation cohort made up of 90 to 150 different subjects was used. To predict cytomegalovirus infection status, the study combined high-throughput TCR immunosequencing, statistical association of individual TCRs with disease status, and machine learning. In a later analysis, previously published TCR beta repertoires from 550 to 750 donors were re-analyzed and high-resolution HLA genotyping was added so that TCR occurrence patterns could be studied. Rather than using new phenotypic data, the later analysis identified candidate immune exposures from TCR beta sequences and from how often those sequences occurred across donors. In an earlier analysis of 587 of the donors, high-throughput TCR beta sequencing was used to judge whether each TCR beta V gene segment behaved as functional or pseudogenic. Alongside the repertoire data, information on donor age, sex, ethnicity and CMV serostatus was compiled. A later genetic analysis took genome-wide SNP genotypes for about 55% of the 666 donors and used that subset as a discovery cohort. All discovery cohort repertoires had been generated using a single sequencing platform. HLA typing included class I and class II loci at four-digit resolution. Typing coverage varied by locus: 629-630 donors for A, B, C, DRB1 and DQB1; roughly 500 for DQA1; around 570 for DPA1; roughly 450 for DPB1. Four or five DR-DQ haplotypes were handled as single units for association and clustering because linkage in the cohort was strong. On average, 235,054 unique TCR beta nucleotide sequences were sequenced per donor among fewer than 500 genotyped donors of the cohort, with roughly 18% of those sequences being non-productive.

Paper-wide results and their limitations: The earlier analysis of a few hundred of the donors excluded roughly 17 rarely observed V segments, including chromosome 9 orphons, because counts were too low. At a false discovery rate of 0.05, a later analysis linked around 15,000 TCR beta sequences to specific HLA alleles. Linkage disequilibrium might explain the correlated functional status among segregating V segments, but an unknown experimental factor could not be excluded. Roughly uniform sequencing depth across donors was assumed in presence/absence analyses, although this assumption may not hold. Immune exposure information for the cohort was limited to CMV serostatus. An association between a missense DCLRE1C variant and V-gene and J-gene trimming of TCR beta chains was found in a later genetic analysis and replicated in an independent cohort. Across donors, most TCR sequences were observed very rarely, whereas some public TCRs were present in many individuals. The authors suggested that the approach could potentially be generalized to other disease states and immunological phenotypes. A few of the identified cytomegalovirus-associated TCR beta chains were confirmed in vitro to be specific for cytomegalovirus antigens. Because HLA typing was unavailable for some donors at each locus, only the typed subset was used in association tests. In a later analysis, most CMV-associated TCR beta chains were found to appear HLA-restricted, with HLA associations seemingly driven largely by CMV exposure. A later analysis reported that several top co-occurrence clusters appeared linked to parvovirus B19, influenza, CMV and Epstein-Barr virus. A further reported finding was that TCR beta sequences accurately predicted the HLA-A and HLA-B alleles for most subjects in the first cohort. This cohort had only TCR beta chains sequenced, and the lack of alpha or paired-chain data limited which features could be detected. In a later analysis, HLA-associated TCR beta chains showed more clonal expansion and lower generation probabilities than non-associated chains that were equally common. Compared with the 666-donor mean, donors in an Asian-associated ancestry cluster had fewer N-insertions in productive TCRs, according to a later genetic analysis. Broadly in line with IMGT annotations, most TCR beta V segments showed up in productive rearrangements about 87% or about 30% of the time in an earlier analysis of several hundred of the donors. A cluster of highly shared sequence variants was judged likely to be a technical artifact of the sequencing pipeline. Assigning TCR associations to individual alleles was difficult when HLA alleles, especially DR and DQ, strongly co-occurred. In the study, some 180 TCR beta chains were listed as associated with cytomegalovirus. The classifier was reported to diagnose cytomegalovirus status with high specificity and sensitivity in both the original cohort and the validation cohort. Some IMGT-functional V segments, including TRBV6-2 and TRBV6-3, could not be distinguished by the 87-base-pair reads and were therefore excluded. A later analysis found that TCR association rates varied across HLA loci, with DRB1 alleles showing the most associated TCRs and HLA-C alleles the fewest.

The cohort comprised some 730 healthy bone marrow donors. At the time of sampling, all cohort members were nominally healthy, though unrecorded immune exposures were likely present. The donor was CMV seronegative and belonged to the group of more than 300 seronegative cohort members. A peripheral blood sample was provided by each donor, and peripheral blood mononuclear cells were used for TCR beta sequencing. The Qiagen DNeasy Blood Extraction Kit was used to extract genomic DNA from the blood cell samples. Between the V and J ends, shortened by 3 bases and 3 bases respectively, the junction contains 12 bases. CDR1 and CDR2 are drawn from the germline V gene (reference sequence): SEHNR, FQNEAQ. Reading from cysteine to phenylalanine, the CDR3 counts 14 amino acids. Just the 42-base CDR3 DNA is kept, in frame starting at base 1. The method was the immunoSEQ multiplex PCR assay. For the multiplex PCR, a mixture combining 60 forward primers for TCR Vbeta segments and 13 reverse primers for TCR Jbeta segments was used. The CDR3 region of rearranged TCR beta genes was amplified from genomic DNA with a multiplex PCR assay. Amplified TCR beta libraries were sequenced as 87-base-pair reads on the Illumina HiSeq System. As for how the authors treated the data: A later analysis counted some 74 million unique TCR beta chains across the 640 or so repertoires, and approximately 11 million of these chains were shared by at least two donors. To remove PCR and sequencing errors, raw reads were error-corrected and collapsed into unique sequences using a nearest-neighbor algorithm that merged closely related sequences. To assign V, D and J gene segments, CDR3 sequences were aligned to IMGT reference sequences. Each retained sequence needed at least a six-nucleotide match to both a V gene segment and a J gene segment. A rearrangement was called productive if the CDR3 had no stop codons and remained in frame with V and J, and every other rearrangement was called non-productive. Following IMGT convention, CDR3 was defined as the stretch from the second conserved V-encoded cysteine up to the conserved J-encoded phenylalanine. In an earlier analysis of roughly 610 of the donors, sequences lacking an unambiguous match to a single V gene segment were excluded. An earlier analysis of 587 of the donors classified V segments as functional when productive rearrangements were above 56.7% and as segregating when the standard deviation between donors was above 5%. A statistical classification framework was built to diagnose cytomegalovirus status from the catalog of TCR beta chain sequences. A later analysis assigned V and J genes by comparing TCR nucleotide sequences with IMGT/GENE-DB human TR gene sequences. Using the TCRdist pipeline, a later analysis assigned CDR3 sequences along with most-parsimonious VDJ recombination scenarios. In a later analysis, each TCR beta chain was defined by its CDR3 amino acid sequence together with its V-gene family, and reads without a unique V-gene family were excluded. A later analysis removed roughly 590 highly shared, low-generation-probability nucleotide sequences to deal with suspected cross-contamination and a sequencing artifact. For each public chain, a later analysis derived a clonal expansion index from normalized ranks of inferred template counts within each repertoire. In a later analysis, generation probabilities were computed with a VDJ recombination model fitted to out-of-frame rearrangements, and the resulting probabilities were checked against IGoR. A later analysis scored TCR-TCR, TCR-HLA and TCR-CMV co-occurrence with hypergeometric tests, applying a repertoire-size bias correction to TCR pairs. False discovery rates were estimated in a later analysis by permuting HLA or CMV assignments 20 times. In a later analysis, co-occurring TCRs were grouped with DBSCAN, and TCRdist sequence similarity was added when clustering was performed within HLA-allele-positive subsets. For co-occurrence clustering, repertoires with fewer than 30,000 or more than 120,000 public chains were excluded, along with roughly five repertoires with anomalous nucleotide sharing. In TCRdb, the immuneACCESS table is reduced to in-frame sequences with V and J assigned. These tables do not hold every clone; where another copy was compared, an unresolved V gene accounts for under half, and the others remain unexplained. The V and J calls and clone size come from that table; D and trimming were worked out from the DNA. Recorded for this sample are about 150,000 clones; roughly 82% of them occurred a single time. 6.5% to 9% of the sample belongs to the ten largest clones.

Remarks on this clone: Its antigen is unknown. No quality values exist for individual bases; no much larger clone is one base distant.

Sequencing was performed on PBMCs. The receptor comes from a man aged 25-45 years in good health and CMV-seronegative. The rearranged segments are TRBV7-9 and TRBJ2-7; matching of 5 bases hints at TRBD1 as the D gene. The nucleotides read TGTGCCAGCAGCTTCAAGGGGCCGATCTACGAGCAGTACTTC. Translated, this gives CASSFKGPIYEQYF. The CDR3 plus the reference TRBV7-9 and TRBJ2-7 genes for the other parts give the full variable domain: DTGVSQNPRHKITKRGQNVTFRCDPISEHNRLYWYRQTLGQGPEFLTYFQNEAQLEKSRLLSDRFSAERPKGSFSTLEIQRTEQGDSAMYLCASSFKGPIYEQYFGPGTRLTVT.